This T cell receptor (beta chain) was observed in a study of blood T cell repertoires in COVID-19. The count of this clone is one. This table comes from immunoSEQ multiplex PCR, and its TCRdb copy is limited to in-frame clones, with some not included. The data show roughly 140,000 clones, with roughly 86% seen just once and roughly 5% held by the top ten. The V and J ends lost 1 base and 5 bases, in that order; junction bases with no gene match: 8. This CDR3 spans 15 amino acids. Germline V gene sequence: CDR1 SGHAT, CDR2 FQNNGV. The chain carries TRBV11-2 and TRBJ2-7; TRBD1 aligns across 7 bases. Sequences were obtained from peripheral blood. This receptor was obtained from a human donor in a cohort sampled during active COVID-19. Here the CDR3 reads CASSLGRQGLHEQYF. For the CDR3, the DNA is TGTGCCAGCAGCTTAGGCCGACAGGGCCTCCACGAGCAGTACTTC.